One TCR beta chain is described in this entry. Its specificity is not known. V was pared by 6 bases and J by 4 bases, with 12 bases of the junction left unmatched. CDR1 and CDR2 (germline): SGHNT, YYREEE (reference sequence). The CDR3 contains 15 residues. The sample is drawn from a study of T cells after yellow fever vaccination. Study results and caveats: In post-booster samples, most primary-vaccination clones reappeared (96% CD4, roughly 89% CD8). Clonotypes appearing in both CD4 and CD8 compartments existed, and their share was small.

Via MiXCR, TCRdb re-called the 5' RACE reads, giving one row per CDR3 protein. The sample lists approximately 260,000 distinct CDR3 sequences; over 10% were seen once. The source was CD4+ T cells sorted from PBMCs, collected 45 days after the yellow fever booster vaccination. The chain uses TRBV5-4 and TRBJ2-7, with 8 bases aligning to TRBD2. The sequence was obtained from a man younger than 45 who received the YFV17D yellow fever vaccine. The CDR3 protein is CASKGDSGTAYEQYF. The CDR3, as DNA: TGTGCCAGCAAAGGAGATAGCGGGACGGCATACGAGCAGTACTTC.